The text below deals with one T cell receptor beta chain. Its antigen is currently unknown. CD45RO-negative, CCR7-positively selected cells formed the naive CD8 fraction, excluding terminally differentiated effector memory CD45RA+ cells. This sample was included in a study of shared clonotypes between healthy human individuals. Study conclusions and caveats: Generation probability values for non-shared clonotypes were lower than those for clonotypes shared by all four donors. The low donor count limited represented genetic and exposure-history diversity.

Trimming stripped 1 base from V and 4 bases from J, with 11 bases between. This CDR3 has 14 amino acids. Germline assignment: CDR1 MGHRA and CDR2 YSYEKL. Sorted-subset replicate PCR reactions contained around 220 ng DNA, corresponding to some 28,000 T cell genomes. TCRdb's table, derived via immunoSEQ multiplex PCR, lists solely in-frame clones and lacks some. The sample holds hundreds of thousands of clones, approximately 95% seen once. This chain joins TRBV4-1 and TRBJ2-7, with a weak D call TRBD1 (6 bases). The receptor was derived from a woman under 40 in good health. The sequenced sample was naive CD8+ T cells sorted from blood. In DNA, the CDR3 is TGCGCCAGCAGCCAAGTTGGACAGAAGTACGAGCAGTACTTC. Translation gives CASSQVGQKYEQYF.